The 27 T cell receptor beta chains in this list originate from one sample, sequenced in a study of Ad26.COV2.S vaccination and SARS-CoV-2 variants. TCRdb keeps only in-frame clones here, not all; method: immunoSEQ multiplex PCR. The table records under 600,000 clones, about 88% of them present only once. Treatment described: 19 received Ad26.COV2.S at low or high dose, single or two shots; several received placebo; per-sample allocation not given. Sampling happened 63 days after the first vaccine or placebo injection. The sequencing used peripheral blood, collected in a trial of Ad26.COV2.S vaccine versus placebo. Receptors were obtained from a person between 18 and 65 years old who received the Ad26.COV2.S COVID-19 vaccine or a placebo.

CDR3 in amino acids: CASSPRTGGLDGYTF. CDR3 DNA sequence: TGTGCCAGCAGTCCCCGGACAGGGGGCCTAGATGGCTACACCTTC. The V call is TRBV27, the J call TRBJ1-2, with 11 bases that match TRBD1. After removal of 5 bases from V and 6 bases from J, the junction contained 8 bases not matched to a gene. The length of the CDR3 is 15 residues. Germline V lookup: CDR1 MNHEY, CDR2 SMNVEV (reference sequence).

This chain joins TRBV28 and TRBJ2-3; 9 nucleotides match TRBD2. The V gene end was trimmed by 8 bases and the J gene end by 5 bases; junction bases not matched to a gene: 8. Germline V gene data show CDR1 as MDHEN and CDR2 as SYDVKM. The CDR3 covers 14 residues. The CDR3 here is CASEGGRARDTQYF. The CDR3 DNA reads as TGTGCCAGCGAGGGCGGGAGGGCCCGAGATACGCAGTATTTT.

The rearrangement joins TRBV27 to TRBJ1-1; 7 bases match TRBD1. V trimming: 5 bases; J trimming: 7 bases; junction bases outside the gene matches: 16. The V gene's germline CDR1 is MNHEY and CDR2 SMNVEV (reference sequence). This CDR3 region has 16 residues. The CDR3: CASSPDRQGWLDEAFF. The CDR3 nucleotides are TGTGCCAGCAGTCCAGATCGACAGGGTTGGTTGGATGAAGCTTTCTTT.

The chain is built from TRBV7-9 and TRBJ2-1; D is unclear. V was trimmed by 5 bases and J by 4 bases, leaving 15 bases between them. Germline-derived CDR1 and CDR2 are SEHNR and FQNEAQ (reference sequence). The CDR3 sequence is 15 residues long. DNA for the CDR3: TGTGCCAGCAGCCGGGTGGATGGCGGATACAATGAGCAGTTCTTC. As protein: CASSRVDGGYNEQFF.

The rearrangement joins TRBV27 to TRBJ2-6; tentative D call: TRBD2 (5 bases). Germline V gives CDR1 MNHEY, CDR2 SMNVEV (reference sequence). The V end was cut by 6 bases, the J end by 4 bases, with 13 bases between. The CDR3 has 15 amino acids. CDR3 amino acids: CASSYGISGANVLTF. The DNA for the CDR3 is TGTGCCAGCAGCTACGGGATATCCGGGGCCAACGTCCTGACTTTC.

The chain couples TRBV7-8 to TRBJ1-5; 8 bases are shared with TRBD1. The length of the CDR3 is 15 residues. V was clipped by 5 bases and J by 7 bases; unmatched bases: 10. Germline lookup yields CDR1 SGHVS and CDR2 FQNEAQ. The CDR3 region is CASSLNGQGNQPQHF. CDR3 in DNA: TGTGCCAGCAGCCTAAATGGACAGGGTAACCAGCCCCAGCATTTT.

This rearrangement joins TRBV28 to TRBJ2-7; D might be TRBD1 (6 bases). Trimming removed 4 bases from V and 2 bases from J, with 9 bases in between. The CDR3 spans 13 residues. Germline CDR1 is MDHEN and CDR2 is SYDVKM. CDR3 DNA: TGTGCCAGCAGTTGGCGGACAGCCTACGAGCAGTACTTC. It is translated as CASSWRTAYEQYF.

The gene calls are TRBV7-8 and TRBJ2-7; 11 bases map to TRBD2. Trimming cost V 5 bases and J 2 bases; bases outside gene matches: 8. The CDR3 spans 16 residues. Germline V gene lookup returns CDR1 SGHVS and CDR2 FQNEAQ. CDR3 nucleotides: TGTGCCAGCAGCCACGGGACTAGCGGTCGGGCCTACGAGCAGTACTTC. Protein: CASSHGTSGRAYEQYF.

V gene TRBV19 combines with J gene TRBJ2-7; D not certain. The V end lost 7 bases, the J end lost 0 bases, and 13 bases lay between the germline ends. Germline-derived CDR1 and CDR2 are LNHDA and SQIVND (reference sequence). The CDR3 sequence is 14 residues long. The CDR3 spells CASKAVASSYEQYF. DNA of the CDR3: TGTGCCAGTAAGGCCGTAGCTTCCTCCTACGAGCAGTACTTC.

This clone was observed a single time. The genes are TRBV28 and TRBJ2-1; TRBD2 agrees at 13 bases. The CDR3 sequence is 15 residues long. V was clipped by 5 bases and J by 9 bases; unmatched bases: 7. Germline CDR1 and CDR2: MDHEN and SYDVKM. CDR3 bases: TGTGCCAGCAGTCAGACTAGCGGGGGGCCCGGTGAGCAGTTCTTC. As protein: CASSQTSGGPGEQFF. The full variable domain, rest sourced from reference TRBV28 and TRBJ2-1, is DVKVTQSSRYLVKRTGEKVFLECVQDMDHENMFWYRQDPGLGLRLIYFSYDVKMKEKGDIPEGYSVSREKKERFSLILESASTNQTSMYLCASSQTSGGPGEQFFGPGTRLTVL.

The chain couples TRBV5-4 to TRBJ1-1; D might be TRBD1 (5 bases). Germline V gives CDR1 SGHNT, CDR2 YYREEE (reference sequence). This CDR3 spans 13 amino acids. Trimming took 5 bases from V and 8 from J, leaving 16 bases between them. CDR3 sequence: CASSQWSGQEAFF. The CDR3 bases are TGTGCCAGCAGTCAGTGGTCGGGGCAAGAAGCTTTCTTT.

V is TRBV5-1 and J is TRBJ2-7; 15 nucleotides align to TRBD2. The CDR3 contains 17 residues. Germline V gene data show CDR1 as SGHRS and CDR2 as YFSETQ. The V and J ends lost 3 bases and 1 base, in that order; junction bases with no gene match: 5. The CDR3 DNA follows: TGCGCCAGCAGCTCTGGACTAGCGGGAGGGGTATCCTACGAGCAGTACTTC. Translation: CASSSGLAGGVSYEQYF.

J is TRBJ1-5 and V is TRBV15; 10 bases match TRBD1. Looked up from germline, CDR1 is LNHNV and CDR2 is YYDKDF (reference sequence). This CDR3 is 13 amino acids long. With V trimmed by 9 bases and J by 6 bases, 5 bases remained unmatched. For the CDR3, the DNA is TGTGCCACGCGGACAGGGGGTACTCAGCCCCAGCATTTT. Translated: CATRTGGTQPQHF.

The chain recombines TRBV6-6 with TRBJ1-2; 11 nucleotides align to TRBD1. V shed 2 bases, J shed 5 bases, and the junction held 4 bases outside the gene matches. This CDR3 region has 15 residues. Germline V gives CDR1 MNHNY, CDR2 SVGAGI (reference sequence). CDR3 amino acids: CASSYEGQGGYGYTF. DNA for the CDR3: TGTGCCAGCAGTTACGAGGGACAGGGGGGGTATGGCTACACCTTC.

This chain uses TRBV18 with TRBJ2-2; D might be TRBD1 (6 bases). The germline CDR1 and CDR2 sequences are KGHSH and LQKENI. Trimming removed 0 bases from V and 7 bases from J, with 12 bases in between. This CDR3 is 15 amino acids long. The DNA for the CDR3 is TGTGCCAGCTCACCACCCCACAGGGTGCACGGGGAGCTGTTTTTT. Encoded protein: CASSPPHRVHGELFF.

V is TRBV13 and J is TRBJ2-7; D is ambiguous. Germline values: CDR1 PRHDT, CDR2 FYEKMQ (reference sequence). The CDR3 contains 17 residues. Trimming stripped 5 bases from V and 2 bases from J, with 22 bases between. The CDR3 DNA is TGTGCCAGCAGCGACAAACGTACCGACTGGGCCCCCTACGAGCAGTACTTC. Amino acids: CASSDKRTDWAPYEQYF.

J is TRBJ2-7 and V is TRBV7-2, with a weak D call TRBD2 (6 bases). V dropped 1 base and J dropped 4 bases, with 8 bases sitting between them. Germline CDR1 SGHTA, CDR2 FQGNSA. The CDR3 covers 13 residues. The CDR3 is CASSLVGGYEQYF. The CDR3 DNA reads as TGTGCCAGCAGCTTAGTTGGAGGGTACGAGCAGTACTTC.

The chain joins TRBV7-8 to TRBJ1-2, with D unresolved. This CDR3 is 13 amino acids long. Germline assignment: CDR1 SGHVS and CDR2 FQNEAQ. V was clipped by 5 bases and J by 6 bases, with 13 bases between them. CDR3 in DNA: TGTGCCAGCAGCCCCTTTCTGAGGGATGGCTACACCTTC. Protein: CASSPFLRDGYTF.

This chain uses TRBV11-2 with TRBJ2-1; D uncertain. Germline values: CDR1 SGHAT, CDR2 FQNNGV. Trimming shortened V by 2 bases and J by 7 bases, and 9 bases separated the two germline ends. This CDR3 region has 13 residues. The CDR3 bases are TGTGCCAGCAGCTTACCGGGTGGGAATGAGCAGTTCTTC. Translation gives CASSLPGGNEQFF.

This clone was detected once. This chain uses TRBV27 with TRBJ2-2, with TRBD2 identical over 12 bases. J was trimmed by 6 bases and V by 5 bases; bases with no gene match: 4. The CDR3 loop spans 15 amino acids. Germline V gene lookup returns CDR1 MNHEY and CDR2 SMNVEV (reference sequence). The chain's CDR3 is CASSPTSGSPGELFF. The CDR3 DNA reads as TGTGCCAGCAGTCCGACTAGCGGGAGTCCCGGGGAGCTGTTTTTT.

The table lists this clone with a few counts. V and J are TRBV15 and TRBJ2-3; D gene unclear. Deletions cut 1 base from V and 3 bases from J, with 2 bases between. The CDR3 consists of 12 residues. Germline values: CDR1 LNHNV, CDR2 YYDKDF (reference sequence). As DNA, the CDR3 is TGTGCCACCAGCAGAGCAACAGATACGCAGTATTTT. Translation gives CATSRATDTQYF.

The chain has TRBV28 and TRBJ1-2; D is perhaps TRBD1 (5 bases). The V gene's germline CDR1 is MDHEN and CDR2 SYDVKM. V was clipped by 6 bases and J by 8 bases, with 16 bases between them. The CDR3 consists of 13 residues. The CDR3 region is CASSSGGERGYTF. The CDR3, as DNA: TGTGCCAGCAGCTCGGGGGGAGAGAGAGGCTACACCTTC.

The chain employs TRBV6-5 and TRBJ2-2; a weak D match, TRBD1 (5 bases). From germline, CDR1 is MNHEY and CDR2 SVGAGI. Trimming shortened V by 6 bases and J by 3 bases, and 8 bases separated the two germline ends. This CDR3 has 13 residues. The CDR3 here is CASRTDYTGELFF. For the CDR3, the DNA is TGTGCCAGCAGGACAGATTACACCGGGGAGCTGTTTTTT.

V gene TRBV13 combines with J gene TRBJ2-3; the D gene is possibly TRBD2 (6 bases). Germline assignment: CDR1 PRHDT and CDR2 FYEKMQ (reference sequence). The CDR3 consists of 13 residues. Trimming removed 10 bases at V and 0 bases at J, with 11 bases between. The CDR3 region is CAIGDLSTDTQYF. CDR3 nucleotides: TGTGCCATAGGGGACTTAAGCACAGATACGCAGTATTTT.

The V gene is TRBV6-5, the J gene TRBJ2-7; D remains unclear. V lost 8 bases and J lost 3, with 14 bases in between. The CDR3 totals 13 residues. CDR1 MNHEY and CDR2 SVGAGI come from the germline V gene. CDR3 protein: CASCRRVGYEQYF. CDR3 nucleotides: TGTGCCAGCTGCAGAAGGGTCGGCTACGAGCAGTACTTC.

This sequence joins TRBV7-2 and TRBJ2-3; possible D gene TRBD2, 5 bases. The V gene lost 5 bases and the J gene lost 9 bases, with 15 bases spanning the gap. Germline CDR1 reads SGHTA; CDR2 reads FQGNSA. The CDR3 runs to 13 residues. The CDR3 loop is CASSPGPRETQYF. The CDR3 nucleotides read TGTGCCAGCAGCCCCGGTCCGAGGGAGACGCAGTATTTT.

V usage is TRBV20-1 and J usage is TRBJ2-7; a possible D gene is TRBD1 (6 bases). Trimming shortened V by 3 bases and J by 3 bases, and 15 bases separated the two germline ends. Germline V gene lookup returns CDR1 DFQATT and CDR2 SNEGSKA (reference sequence). This CDR3 spans 14 amino acids. CDR3 protein: CSASSGQTYYEQYF. CDR3 sequence (DNA): TGCAGTGCTAGTTCCGGACAGACATACTACGAGCAGTACTTC.